This TCR beta chain appears in the sequencing data of a study of blood T cell repertoires in COVID-19. Study overall: There were acute and convalescent COVID-19 samples, and they came from the United States, Italy and Spain. Nucleic acid was either cDNA or gDNA, and it came from T cells, B-cell-depleted T cells, or PBMCs.

The protocol was immunoSEQ multiplex PCR, while the TCRdb copy is restricted to in-frame clones and leaves out a portion. The sample yields a few hundred thousand clones, less than 90% seen once. Assignment of participants to cohorts was predicated upon participant-reported clinical history. Cohort 3 recovery required two negative PCRs, clearance, or symptom resolution. Per the germline V gene, CDR1 is SGHRS and CDR2 is YFSETQ. With V trimmed by 3 bases and J by 0 bases, 8 bases remained unmatched. The CDR3 runs 16 residues. This TCR was sampled from a woman in her sixties who had recovered from COVID-19. The gene calls are TRBV5-1 and TRBJ1-1; 7 bases match TRBD1. Sequenced: PBMCs or T cells enriched from blood (not recorded which). As DNA, the CDR3 is TGCGCCAGCAGCTCACAATCGACAGGGATGAACACTGAAGCTTTCTTT. Protein sequence: CASSSQSTGMNTEAFF.